One sample yielded the 31 T cell receptor beta chains listed below, sequenced in a study of shared clonotypes between healthy human individuals (dated by TCRdb to the early 2020s). The library was generated by the immunoSEQ multiplex PCR assay. In its TCRdb copy, this immuneACCESS table keeps in-frame sequences only and misses some clones. Where compared with another copy, unresolved V genes explain less than half of these, and the others have no known cause. The sample table contains roughly 1,100,000 clones; only one count was recorded for 70% to 80% of them. The ten largest clones take up 1.5% of the sample. The sequencing input was memory CD4+ T cells sorted from blood. The meaning of the sample's cell subset or site label: CD45RA-negative fraction. Receptors originate from a man aged 18 to 30 in good health.

This chain uses TRBV5-4 with TRBJ2-2, with a possible D match to TRBD2 (7 bases). Germline CDR1 SGHNT, CDR2 YYREEE (reference sequence). The CDR3 covers 16 residues. Deletions cut 2 bases from V and 2 bases from J, with 13 bases between. This chain's CDR3 is CASSFSAGANTGELFF. The CDR3, as DNA: TGTGCCAGCAGCTTTTCGGCGGGGGCTAACACCGGGGAGCTGTTTTTT.

This clone showed up just a few times. The gene calls are TRBV10-1 and TRBJ1-6, with D unclear. CDR3 size: 15 residues. CDR1 is WNHNN and CDR2 is SYGVQD in the germline V gene (reference sequence). V lost 2 bases and J 7 bases, leaving 12 bases between the germline ends. CDR3 sequence (DNA): TGCGCCAGCAGTGAGAATCGGGGTGGCAATTCACCCCTCCACTTT. Amino acids: CASSENRGGNSPLHF.

V gene TRBV5-6 combines with J gene TRBJ1-1; D gene ambiguous. The CDR3 contains 16 residues. V lost 3 bases, J lost 1 base, and 16 bases lay in between. Per germline, CDR1 SGHDT and CDR2 YYEEEE. CDR3 in DNA: TGTGCCAGCAGCTCCCCGGAGACGCTGGGGAACACTGAAGCTTTCTTT. Its translation is CASSSPETLGNTEAFF.

V and J are TRBV25-1 and TRBJ2-5; 11 positions match TRBD1. Germline assignment: CDR1 MGHDK and CDR2 SYGVNS. The CDR3 totals 15 residues. V lost 4 bases to trimming and J lost 5 bases; unmatched junction nucleotides: 6. This CDR3 reads CASSGEGQGDETQYF. In DNA, the CDR3 is TGTGCCAGCAGTGGGGAGGGACAGGGGGACGAGACCCAGTACTTC.

This clone was observed a few times. V usage is TRBV6-5 and J usage is TRBJ2-7, with D possibly being TRBD2 (5 bases). The CDR3 has 12 amino acids. Germline CDR1 and CDR2: MNHEY and SVGAGI. The germline V and J ends were trimmed by 4 bases and 2 bases, with 6 bases remaining between them. The chain's CDR3 is CASSSTTYEQYF. CDR3 DNA: TGTGCCAGCAGTTCGACTACCTACGAGCAGTACTTC.

The genes are TRBV21-1 and TRBJ1-1; TRBD1 is taken as the D call from the table, unchecked against the DNA. TRBV21-1 is recorded as a pseudogene. This CDR3 spans 14 amino acids. Here the CDR3 reads CASSRDRPHTEAFF. The CDR3 DNA sequence: TGTGCCAGCAGCAGAGACAGGCCCCACACTGAAGCTTTCTTT.

The J gene is TRBJ1-5, the V gene TRBV18; 7 bases map to TRBD1. The J segment lost 6 bases and the V segment lost 3 bases, leaving 8 bases of the junction unmatched. Germline values: CDR1 KGHSH, CDR2 LQKENI. The CDR3 runs 15 residues. The CDR3 protein is CASSPGQLQSQPQHF. DNA of the CDR3: TGTGCCAGCTCACCGGGACAGCTTCAAAGTCAGCCCCAGCATTTT.

The V gene is TRBV5-1, the J gene TRBJ1-2; D is possibly TRBD1 (6 bases). V dropped 4 bases and J dropped 0 bases, with 25 bases sitting between them. Germline V CDR1 and CDR2: SGHRS, YFSETQ. The CDR3 length is 19 residues. The CDR3: CASSPLPRTGLGANYGYTF. The CDR3 DNA sequence: TGCGCCAGCAGCCCCCTCCCTCGAACAGGGTTAGGTGCTAACTATGGCTACACCTTC.

The chain employs TRBV9 and TRBJ2-3; D is undetermined. Germline V gene data show CDR1 as SGDLS and CDR2 as YYNGEE. CDR3 length: 13 residues. V lost 3 bases and J lost 4, with 9 bases in between. CDR3 in amino acids: CASSGATADTQYF. CDR3 DNA: TGTGCCAGCAGCGGAGCTACGGCAGATACGCAGTATTTT. Full variable domain (missing parts from reference TRBV9 and TRBJ2-3): DSGVTQTPKHLITATGQRVTLRCSPRSGDLSVYWYQQSLDQGLQFLIQYYNGEERAKGNILERFSAQQFPDLHSELNLSSLELGDSALYFCASSGATADTQYFGPGTRLTVL.

This clone was seen a single time. A read error may explain this, as a much larger clone is one base away. This chain joins TRBV7-9 and TRBJ2-2; D is undetermined. The CDR3 contains 12 residues. V was shortened by 6 bases and J by 2 bases, with 4 bases between the two germline ends. Germline values: CDR1 SEHNR, CDR2 FQNEAQ (reference sequence). In DNA, the CDR3 is TGTGCCAGCAGACCAAACACCGGGGAGCTGTTTTTT. Translated: CASRPNTGELFF.

This clone has more than one count but fewer than ten. The chain is built from TRBV4-2 and TRBJ1-2; D gene uncertain. Germline V CDR1 and CDR2: LGHNA, YNFKEQ. V was clipped by 0 bases and J by 4 bases, with 9 bases between them. This CDR3 has 14 amino acids. The DNA for the CDR3 is TGTGCCAGCAGCCAAGAAGTAGTAGGCTATGGCTACACCTTC. Residues: CASSQEVVGYGYTF.

The chain has TRBV15 and TRBJ2-7; D possibly matches TRBD1 or TRBD2 (5 bases each). Germline CDR1 is LNHNV and CDR2 is YYDKDF (reference sequence). V lost 0 bases and J lost 1, with 16 bases in between. The CDR3 has 17 residues. DNA for the CDR3: TGTGCCACCAGCAGAGATCTTCCAGCGTGGGGGTCCTACGAGCAGTACTTC. Translated: CATSRDLPAWGSYEQYF.

The chain employs TRBV2 and TRBJ2-7; D uncertain. The length of the CDR3 is 16 residues. Germline lookup yields CDR1 SNHLY and CDR2 FYNNEI. V lost 2 bases and J 6 bases, leaving 20 bases between the germline ends. The CDR3, as DNA: TGTGCCAGCAGTGAAACGGGCGGCGCAACCTTTGGCGAGCAGTACTTC. Residues: CASSETGGATFGEQYF.

The J gene is TRBJ2-3, the V gene TRBV7-9, with TRBD1 matching 9 bases. The CDR3 spans 14 residues. Germline V gene lookup returns CDR1 SEHNR and CDR2 FQNEAQ (reference sequence). J lost 4 bases, V lost 1 base, and 0 bases had no gene match. Here the CDR3 reads CASSLGTGADTQYF. The CDR3 DNA is TGTGCCAGCAGCTTAGGGACAGGGGCAGATACGCAGTATTTT.

To note about this clone: This may be a read error: a much more frequent sequence differs by one nucleotide. The CDR3 DNA follows: TGTGCCAGCAGCTTAGTAGGGAACACCGGGGAGCTGTTTTTT. Encoded protein: CASSLVGNTGELFF. The V call is TRBV7-8, the J call TRBJ2-2; D gene unclear. Trimming shortened V by 1 base and J by 1 base, and 4 bases separated the two germline ends. Germline loops: CDR1 SGHVS, CDR2 FQNEAQ. There are 14 residues in the CDR3.

As DNA, the CDR3 is TGTGCCAGCAGCTTAGGGGGCCGAGAAACCTACGAGCAGTACTTC. This sequence encodes CASSLGGRETYEQYF. The rearrangement joins TRBV11-2 to TRBJ2-5; a weak D match, TRBD1 (5 bases). Judging by the DNA end, TRBJ2-7 fits better; the J call may be wrong. Germline values: CDR1 SGHAT, CDR2 FQNNGV. The CDR3 contains 15 residues.

The chain employs TRBV27 and TRBJ2-2, with 7 bases fitting TRBD1. CDR3 length equals 18 residues. Per the germline V gene, CDR1 is MNHEY and CDR2 is SMNVEV (reference sequence). With 5 bases clipped from V and 3 bases from J, the junction kept 15 bases outside the gene matches. CDR3 DNA: TGTGCCAGCAGTCCTAAACAGGGGCTCCGTCTTGACACCGGGGAGCTGTTTTTT. Encoded protein: CASSPKQGLRLDTGELFF.

This rearrangement joins TRBV5-1 to TRBJ1-1; possible D gene TRBD1, 6 bases. The CDR3 covers 16 residues. V was trimmed by 0 bases and J by 2 bases, leaving 14 bases between them. Per the germline V gene, CDR1 is SGHRS and CDR2 is YFSETQ. CDR3 protein: CASSLASARGNTEAFF. CDR3 coding DNA: TGCGCCAGCAGCTTGGCCTCGGCCAGGGGCAACACTGAAGCTTTCTTT.

The chain uses TRBV29-1 and TRBJ2-5, with 13 bases fitting TRBD2. This CDR3 contains 16 residues. J lost 7 bases, V lost 6 bases, and 14 bases had no gene match. Germline V gene data show CDR1 as SQVTM and CDR2 as ANQGSEA. The CDR3 loop reads CSVTGTSGESPGTQYF. For the CDR3, the DNA is TGCAGCGTAACCGGGACTAGCGGGGAGTCTCCCGGGACCCAGTACTTC.

In this sample, this clone turned up a few times. The chain employs TRBV29-1 and TRBJ1-1; D remains unclear. The germline V and J ends were trimmed by 5 bases and 4 bases, with 11 bases remaining between them. This CDR3 is built from 12 residues. Germline assignment: CDR1 SQVTM and CDR2 ANQGSEA. This CDR3 reads CSVYSWATEAFF. The CDR3 DNA is TGCAGCGTTTACAGTTGGGCCACTGAAGCTTTCTTT.

A remark on this clone: Germline is not matched at one junction end, which may reflect a read error. V and J are TRBV19 and TRBJ1-5; 9 bases map to TRBD1. Per the germline V gene, CDR1 is LNHDA and CDR2 is SQIVND (reference sequence). The CDR3 has 17 amino acids. The CDR3 DNA is TGCGCCAGTAGTTTCCCATTTGGGACAGGGAAGAATCAGCCCCAGCATTTT. Amino acid sequence: CASSFPFGTGKNQPQHF.

V is TRBV7-2 and J is TRBJ2-5; D is perhaps TRBD2 (6 bases). The CDR3 spans 14 residues. Germline-derived CDR1 and CDR2 are SGHTA and FQGNSA. V was pared by 6 bases and J by 4 bases, with 15 bases between. As DNA, the CDR3 is TGTGCCAGCAGTTTGACGGCGGGGATAGAGACCCAGTACTTC. Translated: CASSLTAGIETQYF.

A word on this clone: The sample contains more than one DNA sequence encoding this CDR3. The V call is TRBV6-5, the J call TRBJ2-7; 9 bases are shared with TRBD1. Germline CDR1 reads MNHEY; CDR2 reads SVGAGI. This CDR3 has 15 residues. V was pared by 2 bases and J by 3 bases, with 5 bases of the junction left unmatched. CDR3 sequence: CASSYRGQGGYEQYF. In nucleotides, the CDR3 is TGTGCCAGCAGTTACCGGGGACAGGGCGGCTACGAGCAGTACTTC.

A few counts support this clone. The chain employs TRBV5-1 and TRBJ2-7; D is perhaps TRBD1 or TRBD2 (5 bases each). The germline CDR1 and CDR2 sequences are SGHRS and YFSETQ. V lost 3 bases and J lost 3, with 13 bases in between. This CDR3 comprises 14 residues. Written as DNA, the CDR3 is TGCGCCAGCAGCTCAGGTGGGGGTATCTACGAGCAGTACTTC. Its protein is CASSSGGGIYEQYF.

The chain couples TRBV18 to TRBJ2-5; D might be TRBD1 or TRBD2, each matching 5 bases. CDR3 size: 17 residues. Germline CDR1 reads KGHSH; CDR2 reads LQKENI. Between the trimmed V and J ends, which lost 2 bases and 0 bases, there was a span of 16 bases. The DNA for the CDR3 is TGTGCCAGCTCACCAGTAAGGGTAGGGGAGTACCAAGAGACCCAGTACTTC. Translation: CASSPVRVGEYQETQYF.

This clone has only one observation. This chain uses TRBV5-6 with TRBJ1-2, with TRBD1 as a possible D gene (6 bases). V lost 1 base, J lost 8 bases, and 12 bases lay in between. Germline V lookup: CDR1 SGHDT, CDR2 YYEEEE. The CDR3 contains 13 residues. CDR3 DNA: TGTGCCAGCAGCTTGTTCAGGGGTCTGGGCTACACCTTC. Translated: CASSLFRGLGYTF.

The rearrangement joins TRBV7-9 to TRBJ1-1; unclear D gene. CDR1 and CDR2 from the germline V gene are SEHNR and FQNEAQ (reference sequence). The CDR3 length is 12 residues. Deletions cut 5 bases from V and 4 bases from J, with 8 bases between. The CDR3 spells CASSRASTEAFF. DNA of the CDR3: TGTGCCAGCAGCCGCGCAAGCACTGAAGCTTTCTTT.

This clone occurred once. This chain links TRBV2 with TRBJ2-2; 9 bases fit TRBD1. Trimming at V came to 5 bases and at J to 5 bases, leaving 3 bases not matched to a gene. Germline CDR1 and CDR2: SNHLY and FYNNEI. This CDR3 spans 14 amino acids. The CDR3 protein is CASSPGQGTGELFF. The CDR3 bases are TGTGCCAGCAGTCCGGGACAGGGAACCGGGGAGCTGTTTTTT.

The chain is built from TRBV19 and TRBJ1-6; possible D gene TRBD1, 5 bases. CDR3 length: 15 residues. From germline, CDR1 is LNHDA and CDR2 SQIVND (reference sequence). Trimming took 7 bases from V and 3 from J, leaving 13 bases between them. DNA of the CDR3: TGTGCCAGTACCAATGACCAGGGCTATAATTCACCCCTCCACTTT. Encoded protein: CASTNDQGYNSPLHF.

V is TRBV30 and J is TRBJ1-1; 8 bases are a match to TRBD1. Germline trimming cut 3 bases from V and 6 bases from J; bases unmatched to any gene: 12. Germline lookup yields CDR1 GTSNPN and CDR2 SVGIG (reference sequence). There are 15 residues in the CDR3. CDR3 coding DNA: TGTGCCTGGAGCGACGACTCCAGGGGGCGGCCTGAAGCTTTCTTT. This gives the protein CAWSDDSRGRPEAFF.

The J gene is TRBJ2-2, the V gene TRBV19; D is ambiguous. The V and J ends lost 5 bases and 7 bases respectively, with 8 bases between them. The V gene's germline CDR1 is LNHDA and CDR2 SQIVND (reference sequence). This CDR3 contains 12 residues. The DNA for the CDR3 is TGTGCCAGTAGTGTACTAATCGGGGAGCTGTTTTTT. This sequence encodes CASSVLIGELFF.